This T cell receptor beta chain appears in the sequencing data of a study of CD8 T cells in Susac syndrome. The CDR3 length is 15 residues. Germline V CDR1 and CDR2: LGHDT, YNNKEL (reference sequence). Trimming removed 4 bases from V and 0 bases from J, with 9 bases in between. Reverse transcription of about 0.5 to 1 ug RNA was performed with random hexamers. It was immunoSEQ multiplex PCR that amplified TCR beta CDR3 across 54 Vbeta and 13 Jbeta. Using its own MiXCR run on the immunoSEQ multiplex PCR reads, TCRdb lists one record per CDR3 protein. Of 200,000 to 250,000 distinct CDR3 sequences in the sample, 80% to 95% were seen once. The multiple sclerosis controls, all treatment-naive patients, had relapsing-remitting disease that was stable or active. Negative isolation yielded CD4+ and CD8+ T cells, and FACS enriched TEMRA cells.

The TCR was taken from a human donor with multiple sclerosis. The sample taken for sequencing was CD8+ T cells from PBMCs. The chain combines TRBV3-1 with TRBJ2-2; no firm D call. This CDR3 is CASSLLDSNTGELFF. The CDR3 bases are TGTGCCAGCAGCCTCCTCGACTCGAACACCGGGGAGCTGTTTTTT.